This T cell receptor beta chain was found in a study of cytomegalovirus exposure and HLA in healthy donors. Study-wide points: Most TCR beta V segments were productive about 90% or about 30% of the time in an earlier analysis.

On this clone itself: Its target is not known.

When sampled, the donors appeared nominally healthy, though they likely had unrecorded immune exposures. The CDR3 length is 18 residues. The germline gives CDR1 MDHEN, CDR2 SYDVKM. V lost 6 bases, J lost 4 bases, and 18 bases stayed unmatched. Primers for the PCR totalled 60 Vbeta and 13 Jbeta. The table came from immunoSEQ multiplex PCR; TCRdb's copy has only in-frame clones and leaves some out. This table has roughly 160,000 clones, roughly four fifths appearing once. The rearrangement joins TRBV28 to TRBJ1-1; 9 nucleotides line up with TRBD1. The TCR was taken from a man aged 45-65 years in good health and CMV-seropositive. The sample comprised PBMCs. In DNA, the CDR3 is TGTGCCAGCAGGCGCCTCGGGACAGGGTCCTATACGCTCACTGAAGCTTTCTTT. Its translation is CASRRLGTGSYTLTEAFF.